This TCR beta chain appears in the sequencing data of a study of OX40 agonist ivuxolimab in advanced cancers. The CDR3 has 16 amino acids. Method: immunoSEQ multiplex PCR; TCRdb's copy keeps in-frame clones and lacks some. Here the sample spans some 110,000 clones, roughly 92% being singletons. Sequences were derived from CD4+ or CD8+ T cells sorted from blood, sampled in a trial of the OX40 agonist ivuxolimab. The genes are TRBV7-5 and TRBJ1-5. TRBV7-5 is given as a pseudogene. The source of this sequence is an adult with an advanced solid tumor such as melanoma, head and neck, liver or kidney cancer. The CDR3 loop reads CARSLRRRRGNQPQHF. For the CDR3, the DNA is TGTGCCAGAAGCCTAAGGAGGAGAAGGGGCAATCAGCCCCAGCATTTT.